What follows are 17 T cell receptor beta chains derived from one specimen sequenced in a study of blood T cell repertoires in COVID-19. Here immunoSEQ multiplex PCR was the method, and the copy in TCRdb shows in-frame clones only, minus some. The sample consists of tens of thousands of clones, 65% to 85% of them appearing once. The specimen was peripheral blood. Receptors were obtained from a woman aged 80 or over with acute or convalescent COVID-19.

The chain has TRBV19 and TRBJ1-2; TRBD1 aligns across 8 bases. CDR1 and CDR2 from the germline V gene are LNHDA and SQIVND (reference sequence). This CDR3 has 16 residues. V gave up 4 bases and J gave up 6 bases; unmatched junction bases: 13. The DNA of the CDR3 is TGTGCCAGTAGTACCAATCGACAGGGGTTAATGAATGGCTACACCTTC. Its protein product is CASSTNRQGLMNGYTF.

This clone has only a few counts. The CDR3: CASSSNRVWNEKLFF. As DNA, the CDR3 is TGTGCCAGCAGCTCGAACAGGGTGTGGAATGAAAAACTGTTTTTT. The genes are TRBV7-9 and TRBJ1-4, with a tentative D call TRBD1 (6 bases). Trimming cost V 4 bases and J 5 bases, with 14 bases left between them. The CDR3 is 15 amino acids. Germline V CDR1 and CDR2: SEHNR, FQNEAQ (reference sequence).

CDR3 protein: CASSGGQGVSGANVLTF. The CDR3 bases are TGTGCCAGCAGCGGCGGACAGGGGGTTTCTGGGGCCAACGTCCTGACTTTC. The chain carries TRBV9 and TRBJ2-6; 10 bases match TRBD1. Germline lookup yields CDR1 SGDLS and CDR2 YYNGEE. The CDR3 has 17 residues. V lost 3 bases, J lost 1 base, and 4 bases stayed unmatched.

This clone was counted only a few times. The J gene is TRBJ1-1, the V gene TRBV27, with D unresolved. V dropped 0 bases and J dropped 7 bases, with 9 bases sitting between them. The CDR3 contains 13 residues. The germline CDR1 and CDR2 sequences are MNHEY and SMNVEV (reference sequence). CDR3 DNA: TGTGCCAGCAGTTTATCGGGAGGCGTTGAAGCTTTCTTT. The encoded protein is CASSLSGGVEAFF.

This chain joins TRBV6-5 and TRBJ2-2, with D perhaps TRBD2 (6 bases). V dropped 4 bases and J dropped 4 bases, with 16 bases sitting between them. This CDR3 contains 16 residues. Per germline, CDR1 MNHEY and CDR2 SVGAGI. The CDR3 is CASSFKGPAGTGELFF. The CDR3 DNA sequence: TGTGCCAGCAGTTTTAAGGGCCCAGCGGGCACCGGGGAGCTGTTTTTT.

Only one count was recorded for this clone. The CDR3 DNA follows: TGTGCCAGCTCACCACAGAGCCCACGAGAAGCTTTCTTT. Protein product: CASSPQSPREAFF. The rearrangement uses TRBV18 and TRBJ1-1; the D is unclear. The CDR3 sequence is 13 residues long. V lost 1 base and J 8 bases, leaving 11 bases between the germline ends. Germline-derived CDR1 and CDR2 are KGHSH and LQKENI.

The genes are TRBV18 and TRBJ2-1, with D tentatively TRBD2 (5 bases). Trimming pared 3 bases from V and 0 bases from J, leaving 12 bases between. The CDR3 has 16 residues. Germline V gene sequence: CDR1 KGHSH, CDR2 LQKENI. In DNA, the CDR3 is TGTGCCAGCTCACCGTTTCGGAGGCGCTCCTACAATGAGCAGTTCTTC. It codes for CASSPFRRRSYNEQFF.

V gene TRBV7-8 combines with J gene TRBJ1-2, with 9 bases lining up with TRBD1. The length of the CDR3 is 13 residues. CDR1 is SGHVS, CDR2 FQNEAQ, per germline. With 6 bases clipped from V and 4 bases from J, the junction kept 3 bases outside the gene matches. CDR3 sequence reads: CASRGQGSYGYTF. Here the CDR3 DNA reads TGTGCCAGCAGGGGACAGGGAAGCTATGGCTACACCTTC.

The chain employs TRBV30 and TRBJ2-5; 10 bases are a match to TRBD1. The ends lost 7 bases at V and 6 bases at J; junction bases unmatched: 5. Germline CDR1 GTSNPN, CDR2 SVGIG (reference sequence). The CDR3 extends over 12 amino acids. CDR3 residues: CALDRGGKTQYF. CDR3 DNA sequence: TGTGCCTTGGACAGGGGGGGAAAGACCCAGTACTTC.

This rearrangement joins TRBV10-3 to TRBJ2-2; 8 positions agree with TRBD2. The V gene's germline CDR1 is ENHRY and CDR2 SYGVKD. The CDR3 has 18 amino acids. The J segment lost 7 bases and the V segment lost 6 bases, leaving 19 bases of the junction unmatched. Here the CDR3 DNA reads TGTGCCATCAGGCCCTGGGGATCAAGCGGGGGAGGTAACGGGGAGCTGTTTTTT. This codes for CAIRPWGSSGGGNGELFF.

This rearrangement joins TRBV20-1 to TRBJ1-2, with 7 nucleotides matching TRBD1. The CDR3 sequence is 15 residues long. With 3 bases clipped from V and 8 bases from J, the junction kept 15 bases outside the gene matches. The germline gives CDR1 DFQATT, CDR2 SNEGSKA (reference sequence). The DNA for the CDR3 is TGCAGTGCTAGTAACTTCGACAGGGAAGACCGAGGCTACACCTTC. As protein: CSASNFDREDRGYTF.

CDR3 sequence reads: CASSQQGVSYGYTF. In DNA, the CDR3 is TGTGCCAGCAGCCAACAGGGGGTCTCCTATGGCTACACCTTC. This rearrangement joins TRBV3-1 (or the pseudogene TRBV3-2) to TRBJ1-2, with 7 bases identical to TRBD1. V trimming: 2 bases; J trimming: 4 bases; junction bases outside the gene matches: 4. Germline loops: CDR1 LGHDT, CDR2 YNNKEL (reference sequence). The CDR3 covers 14 residues.

The genes are TRBV5-6 and TRBJ2-7; D possibly corresponds to TRBD2 (6 bases). With 2 bases removed from V and 4 bases from J, the gap between germline ends came to 13 bases. Germline assignment: CDR1 SGHDT and CDR2 YYEEEE. There are 14 residues in the CDR3. The CDR3 here is CASSLRTSRYEQYF. The CDR3 nucleotides read TGTGCCAGCAGCTTACGAACTAGCAGGTACGAGCAGTACTTC.

This clone was found a few times. CDR3 sequence (DNA): TGTGCCAGCAGTTATAGACTAGCGGGAGTACGTGAGACCCAGTACTTC. Residues: CASSYRLAGVRETQYF. This chain links TRBV28 with TRBJ2-5; 12 bases line up with TRBD2. V gave up 4 bases and J gave up 5 bases; unmatched junction bases: 8. Germline CDR1 MDHEN, CDR2 SYDVKM. The CDR3 loop spans 16 amino acids.

The chain uses TRBV5-1 and TRBJ2-2; 9 nucleotides match TRBD2. Trimming removed 0 bases from V and 2 bases from J; junction bases left unmatched: 5. Germline CDR1 and CDR2: SGHRS and YFSETQ. CDR3 length: 17 amino acids. The CDR3 DNA reads as TGCGCCAGCAGCTTGGGTTCTAGCGGGGTTAACACCGGGGAGCTGTTTTTT. Its protein product is CASSLGSSGVNTGELFF.

The J gene is TRBJ1-5, the V gene TRBV6-6; D unresolved. Trimming took 2 bases from V and 2 from J, leaving 7 bases between them. The CDR3 consists of 14 residues. Per the germline V gene, CDR1 is MNHNY and CDR2 is SVGAGI (reference sequence). The CDR3 region is CASSYNGGNQPQHF. The CDR3 DNA reads TGTGCCAGCAGTTACAACGGGGGCAATCAGCCCCAGCATTTT.

The chain is built from TRBV15 and TRBJ2-5; 14 nucleotides line up with TRBD2. V was clipped by 1 base and J by 5 bases; unmatched bases: 6. Germline CDR1 is LNHNV and CDR2 is YYDKDF (reference sequence). The CDR3 spans 17 residues. As DNA, the CDR3 is TGTGCCACCAGCAGAGCGGGACTAGCGGGAGTCGGGGAGACCCAGTACTTC. This gives the protein CATSRAGLAGVGETQYF.